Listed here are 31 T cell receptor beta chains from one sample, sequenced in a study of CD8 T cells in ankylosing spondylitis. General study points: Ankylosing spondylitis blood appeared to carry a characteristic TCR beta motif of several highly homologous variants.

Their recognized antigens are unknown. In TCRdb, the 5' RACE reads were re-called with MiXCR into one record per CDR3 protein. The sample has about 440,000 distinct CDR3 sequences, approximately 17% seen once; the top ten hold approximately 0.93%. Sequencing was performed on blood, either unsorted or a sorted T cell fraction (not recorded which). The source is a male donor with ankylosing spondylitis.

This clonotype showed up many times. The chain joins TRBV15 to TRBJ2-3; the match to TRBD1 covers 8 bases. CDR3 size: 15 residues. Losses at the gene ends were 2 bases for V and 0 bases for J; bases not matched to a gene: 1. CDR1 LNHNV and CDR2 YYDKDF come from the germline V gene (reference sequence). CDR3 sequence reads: CATSRRQGSTDTQYF. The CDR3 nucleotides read TGTGCCACCAGCAGAAGACAGGGGAGCACAGATACGCAGTATTTT.

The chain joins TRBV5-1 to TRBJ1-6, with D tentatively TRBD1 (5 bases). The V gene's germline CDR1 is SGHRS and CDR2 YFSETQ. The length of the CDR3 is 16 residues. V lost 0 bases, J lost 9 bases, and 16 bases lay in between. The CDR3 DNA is TGCGCCAGCAGCTTGGCCGGGACCCGGCACGGTTCACCCCTCCACTTT. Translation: CASSLAGTRHGSPLHF.

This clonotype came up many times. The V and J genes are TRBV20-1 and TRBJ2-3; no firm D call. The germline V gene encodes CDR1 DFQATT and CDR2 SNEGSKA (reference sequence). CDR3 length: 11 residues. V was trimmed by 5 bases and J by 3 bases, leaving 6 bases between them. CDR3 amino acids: CSAPLTDTQYF. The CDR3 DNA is TGCAGTGCTCCTCTTACAGATACGCAGTATTTT.

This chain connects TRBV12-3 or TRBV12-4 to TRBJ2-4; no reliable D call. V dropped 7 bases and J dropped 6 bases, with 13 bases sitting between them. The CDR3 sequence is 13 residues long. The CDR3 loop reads CASTAKITNIQYF. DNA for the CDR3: TGTGCCAGCACTGCTAAGATAACAAACATTCAGTACTTC.

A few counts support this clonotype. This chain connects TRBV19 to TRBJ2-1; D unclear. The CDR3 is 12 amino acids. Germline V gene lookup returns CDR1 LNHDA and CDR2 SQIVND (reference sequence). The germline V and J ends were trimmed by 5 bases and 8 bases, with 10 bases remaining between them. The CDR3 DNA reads TGTGCCAGTAGTTCAGGAGTCCATGAGCAGTTCTTC. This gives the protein CASSSGVHEQFF.

The chain's CDR3 is CASSQVGVGYTF. In DNA, the CDR3 is TGTGCCAGCAGCCAAGTAGGGGTCGGCTACACCTTC. The chain uses TRBV4-2 and TRBJ1-2, with D perhaps matching TRBD1 (5 bases). The CDR3 is 12 residues long. Per the germline V gene, CDR1 is LGHNA and CDR2 is YNFKEQ. V was cut by 1 base and J by 8 bases, with 8 bases left in between.

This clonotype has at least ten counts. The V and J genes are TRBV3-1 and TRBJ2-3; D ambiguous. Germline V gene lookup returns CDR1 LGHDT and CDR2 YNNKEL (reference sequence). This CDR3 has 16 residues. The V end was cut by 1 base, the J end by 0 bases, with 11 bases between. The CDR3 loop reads CASSQAYSSSTDTQYF. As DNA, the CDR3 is TGTGCCAGCAGCCAAGCATATTCTTCTAGCACAGATACGCAGTATTTT.

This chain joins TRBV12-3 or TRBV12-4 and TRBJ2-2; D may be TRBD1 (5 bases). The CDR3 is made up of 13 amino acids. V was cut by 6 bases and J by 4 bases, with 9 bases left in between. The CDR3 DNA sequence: TGTGCCAGCAGGGGGCTAATCACCGGGGAGCTGTTTTTT. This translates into CASRGLITGELFF.

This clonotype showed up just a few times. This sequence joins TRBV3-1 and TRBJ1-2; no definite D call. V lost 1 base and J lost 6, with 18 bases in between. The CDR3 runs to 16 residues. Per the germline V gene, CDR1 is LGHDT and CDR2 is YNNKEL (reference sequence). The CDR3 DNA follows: TGTGCCAGCAGCCAAGGGGCCGGGAGCCGGAGGGATGGCTACACCTTC. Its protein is CASSQGAGSRRDGYTF.

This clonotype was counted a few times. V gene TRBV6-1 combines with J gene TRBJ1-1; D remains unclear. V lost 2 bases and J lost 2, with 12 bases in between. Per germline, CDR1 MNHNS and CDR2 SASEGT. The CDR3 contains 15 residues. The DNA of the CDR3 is TGTGCCAGCAGTGAAAGGAAACAGCGAAACACTGAAGCTTTCTTT. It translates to CASSERKQRNTEAFF.

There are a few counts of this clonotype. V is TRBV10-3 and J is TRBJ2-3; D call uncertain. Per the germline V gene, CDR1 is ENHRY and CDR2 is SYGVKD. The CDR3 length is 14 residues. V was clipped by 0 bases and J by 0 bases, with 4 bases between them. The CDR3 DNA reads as TGTGCCATCAGTGAGTCGACTAGCACAGATACGCAGTATTTT. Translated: CAISESTSTDTQYF.

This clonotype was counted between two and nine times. CDR3 nucleotide sequence: TGCAGCGTTGGAACGGGACAGGGGAATCAGCCCCAGCATTTT. This codes for CSVGTGQGNQPQHF. The chain couples TRBV29-1 to TRBJ1-5, with 10 bases fitting TRBD1. With 4 bases clipped from V and 4 bases from J, the junction kept 4 bases outside the gene matches. Germline CDR1 SQVTM, CDR2 ANQGSEA. The CDR3 sequence is 14 residues long. The complete variable domain, with remaining parts taken from reference TRBV29-1 and TRBJ1-5, reads SAVISQKPSRDICQRGTSLTIQCQVDSQVTMMFWYRQQPGQSLTLIATANQGSEATYESGFVIDKFPISRPNLTFSTLTVSNMSPEDSSIYLCSVGTGQGNQPQHFGDGTRLSIL.

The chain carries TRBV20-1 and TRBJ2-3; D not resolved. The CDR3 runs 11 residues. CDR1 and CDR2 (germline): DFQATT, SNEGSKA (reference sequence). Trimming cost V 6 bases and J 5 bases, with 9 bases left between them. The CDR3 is CSAAKGDTQYF. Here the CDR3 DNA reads TGCAGTGCGGCTAAGGGAGATACGCAGTATTTT.

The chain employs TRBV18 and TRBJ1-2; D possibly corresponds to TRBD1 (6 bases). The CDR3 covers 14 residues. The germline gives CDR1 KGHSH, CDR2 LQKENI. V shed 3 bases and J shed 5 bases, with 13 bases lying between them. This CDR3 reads CASSPGQNTYGYTF. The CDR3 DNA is TGTGCCAGCTCACCTGGACAGAACACGTATGGCTACACCTTC.

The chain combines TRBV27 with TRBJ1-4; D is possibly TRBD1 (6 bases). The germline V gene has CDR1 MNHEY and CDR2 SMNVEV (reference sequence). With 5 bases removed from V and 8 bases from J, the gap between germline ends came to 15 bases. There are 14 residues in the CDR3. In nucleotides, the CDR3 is TGTGCCAGCAGTCCGGGACATAAAACCGAAAAACTGTTTTTT. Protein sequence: CASSPGHKTEKLFF.

The CDR3 spells CASSPPSTSGNEQFF. The DNA for the CDR3 is TGTGCCAGCTCACCACCGTCTACTAGCGGTAATGAGCAGTTCTTC. The genes are TRBV18 and TRBJ2-1, with 8 positions matching TRBD2. This CDR3 spans 15 amino acids. V gave up 0 bases and J gave up 7 bases; unmatched junction bases: 5. Per the germline V gene, CDR1 is KGHSH and CDR2 is LQKENI.

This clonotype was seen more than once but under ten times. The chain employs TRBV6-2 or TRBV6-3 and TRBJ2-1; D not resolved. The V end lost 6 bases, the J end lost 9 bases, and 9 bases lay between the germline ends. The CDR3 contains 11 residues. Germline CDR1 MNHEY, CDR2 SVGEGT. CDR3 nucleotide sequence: TGTGCCAGCAGCCCCTGGGGTGAGCAGTTCTTC. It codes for CASSPWGEQFF.

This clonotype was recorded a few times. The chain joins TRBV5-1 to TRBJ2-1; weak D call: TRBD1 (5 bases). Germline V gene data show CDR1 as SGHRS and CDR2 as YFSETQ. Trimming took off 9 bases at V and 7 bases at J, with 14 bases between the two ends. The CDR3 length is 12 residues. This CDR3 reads CATTRDGNEQFF. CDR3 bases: TGCGCCACCACCAGGGATGGGAATGAGCAGTTCTTC.

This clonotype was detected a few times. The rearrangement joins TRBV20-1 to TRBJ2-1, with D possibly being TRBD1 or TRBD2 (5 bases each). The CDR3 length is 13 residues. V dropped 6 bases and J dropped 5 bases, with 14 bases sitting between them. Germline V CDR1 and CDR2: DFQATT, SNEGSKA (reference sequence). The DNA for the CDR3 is TGCAGTGCGACCGGGACGCCCCACAATGAGCAGTTCTTC. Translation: CSATGTPHNEQFF.

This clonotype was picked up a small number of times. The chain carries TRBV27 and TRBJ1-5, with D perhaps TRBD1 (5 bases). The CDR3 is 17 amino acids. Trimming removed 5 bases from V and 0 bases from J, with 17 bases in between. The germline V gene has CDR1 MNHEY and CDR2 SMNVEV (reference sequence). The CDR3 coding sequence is TGTGCCAGCAGTGGAGGGGCGGGGGGAAGTAGCAATCAGCCCCAGCATTTT. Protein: CASSGGAGGSSNQPQHF.

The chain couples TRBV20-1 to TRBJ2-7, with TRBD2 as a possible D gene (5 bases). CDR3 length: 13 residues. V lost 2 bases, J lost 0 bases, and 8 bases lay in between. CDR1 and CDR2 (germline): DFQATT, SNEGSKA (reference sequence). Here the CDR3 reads CSARKAGSYEQYF. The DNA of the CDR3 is TGCAGTGCTAGAAAGGCGGGCTCCTACGAGCAGTACTTC.

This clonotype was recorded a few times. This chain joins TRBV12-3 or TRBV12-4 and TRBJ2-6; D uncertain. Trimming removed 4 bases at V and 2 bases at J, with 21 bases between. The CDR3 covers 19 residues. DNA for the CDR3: TGTGCCAGCAGTTGGGAACTCGGCGTCAGAAGGCCTGGGGCCAACGTCCTGACTTTC. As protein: CASSWELGVRRPGANVLTF.

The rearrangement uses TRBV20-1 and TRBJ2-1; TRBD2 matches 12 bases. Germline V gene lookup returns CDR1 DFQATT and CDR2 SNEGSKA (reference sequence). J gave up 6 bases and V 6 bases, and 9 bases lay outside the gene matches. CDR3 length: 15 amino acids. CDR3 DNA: TGCAGTGCAACTCTAGCGGGGGGGCGGGGCAATGAGCAGTTCTTC. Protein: CSATLAGGRGNEQFF.

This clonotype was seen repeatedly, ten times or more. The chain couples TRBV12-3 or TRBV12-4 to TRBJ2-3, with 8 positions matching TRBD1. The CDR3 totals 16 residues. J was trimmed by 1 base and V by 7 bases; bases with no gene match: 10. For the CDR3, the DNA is TGTGCCAGCACTCCCCCGGAGGGACAGGGCACAGATACGCAGTATTTT. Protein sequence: CASTPPEGQGTDTQYF.

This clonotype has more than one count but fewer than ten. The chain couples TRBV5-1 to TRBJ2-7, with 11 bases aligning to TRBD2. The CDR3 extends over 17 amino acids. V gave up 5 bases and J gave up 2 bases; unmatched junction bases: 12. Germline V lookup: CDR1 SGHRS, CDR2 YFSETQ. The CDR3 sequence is CASRQLSGGVLTYEQYF. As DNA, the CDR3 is TGCGCCAGCAGACAACTTAGCGGGGGGGTTTTAACCTACGAGCAGTACTTC.

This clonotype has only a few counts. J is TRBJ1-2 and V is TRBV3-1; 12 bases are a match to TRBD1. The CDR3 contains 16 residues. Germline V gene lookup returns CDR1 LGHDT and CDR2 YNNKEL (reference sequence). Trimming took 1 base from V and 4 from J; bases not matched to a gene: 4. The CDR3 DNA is TGTGCCAGCAGCCAAGGGTCGGGACAGGGGGCCTATGGCTACACCTTC. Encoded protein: CASSQGSGQGAYGYTF.

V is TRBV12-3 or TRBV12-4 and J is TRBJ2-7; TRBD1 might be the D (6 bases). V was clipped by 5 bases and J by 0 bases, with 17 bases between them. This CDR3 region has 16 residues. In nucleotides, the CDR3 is TGTGCCAGCAGTCAGACAGGTGCTAAGTCCTCCTACGAGCAGTACTTC. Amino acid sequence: CASSQTGAKSSYEQYF.

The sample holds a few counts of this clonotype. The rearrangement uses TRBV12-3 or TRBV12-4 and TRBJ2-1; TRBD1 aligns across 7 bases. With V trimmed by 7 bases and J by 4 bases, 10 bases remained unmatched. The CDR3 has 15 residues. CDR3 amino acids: CASKRTGETYNEQFF. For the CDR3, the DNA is TGTGCCAGCAAGCGTACAGGGGAAACGTACAATGAGCAGTTCTTC.

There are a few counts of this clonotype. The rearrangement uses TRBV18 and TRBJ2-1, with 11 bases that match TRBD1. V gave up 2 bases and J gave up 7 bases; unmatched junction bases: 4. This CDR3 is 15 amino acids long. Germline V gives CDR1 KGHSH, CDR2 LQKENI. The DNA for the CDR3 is TGTGCCAGCTCACCAGGGACAGGGGGTACGAATGAGCAGTTCTTC. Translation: CASSPGTGGTNEQFF.

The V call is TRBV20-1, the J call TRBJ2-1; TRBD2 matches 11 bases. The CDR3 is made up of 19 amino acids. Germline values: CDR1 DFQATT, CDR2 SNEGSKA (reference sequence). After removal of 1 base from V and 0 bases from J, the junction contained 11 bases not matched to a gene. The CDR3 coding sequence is TGCAGTGCTAGAGTTTGGGGGACTAGCGGAAAGAGCTCCTACAATGAGCAGTTCTTC. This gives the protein CSARVWGTSGKSSYNEQFF.

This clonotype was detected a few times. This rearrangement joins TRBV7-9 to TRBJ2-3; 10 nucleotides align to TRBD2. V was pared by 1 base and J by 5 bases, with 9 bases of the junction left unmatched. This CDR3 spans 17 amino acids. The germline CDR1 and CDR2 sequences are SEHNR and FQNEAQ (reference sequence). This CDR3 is CASSLGPAGGPGDTQYF. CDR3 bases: TGTGCCAGCAGCTTAGGACCAGCGGGGGGGCCTGGAGATACGCAGTATTTT. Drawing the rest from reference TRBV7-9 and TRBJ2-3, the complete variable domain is DTGVSQNPRHKITKRGQNVTFRCDPISEHNRLYWYRQTLGQGPEFLTYFQNEAQLEKSRLLSDRFSAERPKGSFSTLEIQRTEQGDSAMYLCASSLGPAGGPGDTQYFGPGTRLTVL.